Below, 30 T cell receptor beta chains from the same sample are listed, as sequenced in a study of blood T cell repertoires in COVID-19. Measured with immunoSEQ multiplex PCR; TCRdb has only the in-frame clones, and not every one. The profile shows about 180,000 clones, 80% to 90% of them singletons. Sequenced: peripheral blood. The receptors were sampled from a human donor with active or convalescent COVID-19. The donor label of this sample is uncertain.

This chain uses TRBV5-1 with TRBJ2-3, with a tentative D call TRBD1 (5 bases). The CDR3 covers 13 residues. Germline CDR1 is SGHRS and CDR2 is YFSETQ. Trimming took off 4 bases at V and 4 bases at J, with 10 bases between the two ends. Written as DNA, the CDR3 is TGCGCCAGCAGCAGCTGGGGCGCAGATACGCAGTATTTT. It specifies CASSSWGADTQYF.

This clone was recorded a few times. V and J are TRBV18 and TRBJ1-6, with a tentative D call TRBD1 (6 bases). This CDR3 has 15 residues. V lost 4 bases to trimming and J lost 5 bases, with 12 bases between them. Per the germline V gene, CDR1 is KGHSH and CDR2 is LQKENI. CDR3 nucleotide sequence: TGTGCCAGCTCACTAAACACAGGGAATAATTCACCCCTCCACTTT. It encodes CASSLNTGNNSPLHF.

The chain employs TRBV21-1 and TRBJ2-1; TRBD2, the table's D call, lacks a check against the DNA. TRBV21-1 is designated a pseudogene. This CDR3 has 18 residues. The DNA of the CDR3 is TGTGCCAGCAGTGGAGGACTAGAACCTGAAAGGGCCTACAATGAGCAGTTCTTC. Amino acids: CASSGGLEPERAYNEQFF.

This sequence joins TRBV6-5 and TRBJ2-5; TRBD1 might be the D (6 bases). Trimming cost V 7 bases and J 2 bases, with 17 bases left between them. The CDR3 consists of 15 residues. In germline, CDR1 is MNHEY, CDR2 SVGAGI. The CDR3 nucleotides are TGTGCCAGCACCCGAGGACAGACCAAACAAGAGACCCAGTACTTC. Translated, it gives CASTRGQTKQETQYF.

The gene calls are TRBV5-4 and TRBJ2-1; TRBD2 matches 13 bases. V lost 3 bases, J lost 4 bases, and 7 bases stayed unmatched. CDR3 length equals 17 residues. Germline CDR1 SGHNT, CDR2 YYREEE (reference sequence). CDR3 DNA: TGTGCCAGCAGCTCCGGACTAGCGGGAGTAGGTTACAATGAGCAGTTCTTC. Encoded protein: CASSSGLAGVGYNEQFF. Filled out from reference TRBV5-4 and TRBJ2-1, the complete variable domain reads ETGVTQSPTHLIKTRGQQVTLRCSSQSGHNTVSWYQQALGQGPQFIFQYYREEENGRGNFPPRFSGLQFPNYSSELNVNALELDDSALYLCASSSGLAGVGYNEQFFGPGTRLTVL.

This clone was seen just once. The chain links TRBV2 to TRBJ2-4; the match to TRBD2 covers 12 bases. The CDR3 has 17 amino acids. The junction had 4 bases not matched to a gene; V was cut back by 4 bases and J by 0 bases. From germline, CDR1 is SNHLY and CDR2 FYNNEI. The CDR3 DNA follows: TGTGCCAGCAGTGCCGGACTAGCGGGGCTAGCCAAAAACATTCAGTACTTC. Amino acids: CASSAGLAGLAKNIQYF.

The gene calls are TRBV7-9 and TRBJ2-5; D may be TRBD1 (5 bases). Trimming stripped 5 bases from V and 5 bases from J, with 9 bases between. Per the germline V gene, CDR1 is SEHNR and CDR2 is FQNEAQ (reference sequence). The CDR3 has 12 amino acids. In nucleotides, the CDR3 is TGTGCCAGCAGCCCAGGGTCGGAGACCCAGTACTTC. This gives the protein CASSPGSETQYF.

The chain links TRBV7-8 to TRBJ2-3, with D perhaps matching TRBD1 (6 bases). CDR1 SGHVS and CDR2 FQNEAQ come from the germline V gene. The CDR3 covers 15 residues. V lost 0 bases, J lost 2 bases, and 9 bases lay in between. The DNA of the CDR3 is TGTGCCAGCAGCTTAGCAACAGGGAACACAGATACGCAGTATTTT. It codes for CASSLATGNTDTQYF.

The V gene is TRBV7-2, the J gene TRBJ2-7, with 12 nucleotides matching TRBD2. With V trimmed by 5 bases and J by 7 bases, 9 bases remained unmatched. This CDR3 spans 15 amino acids. Germline assignment: CDR1 SGHTA and CDR2 FQGNSA. CDR3 nucleotides: TGTGCCAGCAGCAATCGACTAGCGGGGGCCTTGGAGCAGTACTTC. Amino acid sequence: CASSNRLAGALEQYF.

The chain recombines TRBV29-1 with TRBJ2-7; D remains ambiguous. The ends were cut back, 4 bases at V and 4 bases at J, with 14 bases in the middle. The CDR3 totals 13 residues. CDR1 and CDR2 (germline): SQVTM, ANQGSEA. CDR3 region: CSVVDSVKYEQYF. CDR3 nucleotide sequence: TGCAGCGTTGTTGACTCCGTCAAATACGAGCAGTACTTC.

This clone was seen more than once but under ten times. CDR3 amino acids: CASSLARASEQYF. The CDR3 coding sequence is TGTGCCAGCAGTTTAGCGCGGGCTAGCGAGCAGTACTTC. This sequence joins TRBV12-3 or TRBV12-4 and TRBJ2-7; D is perhaps TRBD2 (5 bases). The CDR3 consists of 13 residues. The V gene lost 0 bases and the J gene lost 6 bases, with 9 bases spanning the gap.

The chain is built from TRBV10-1 and TRBJ2-3, with D tentatively TRBD2 (6 bases). Germline CDR1 WNHNN, CDR2 SYGVQD (reference sequence). The V and J ends lost 4 bases and 4 bases respectively, with 9 bases between them. The CDR3 runs to 13 residues. The CDR3 reads CASSAGVADTQYF. The DNA of the CDR3 is TGCGCCAGCAGTGCGGGAGTGGCAGATACGCAGTATTTT.

The chain carries TRBV6-2 or TRBV6-3 and TRBJ1-1, with a tentative D call TRBD1 (6 bases). V lost 4 bases and J lost 5, with 11 bases in between. Germline V gene sequence: CDR1 MNHEY, CDR2 SVGEGT. CDR3 length: 13 amino acids. This CDR3 reads CASSWHRVTEAFF. In DNA, the CDR3 is TGTGCCAGCAGTTGGCACAGGGTTACTGAAGCTTTCTTT.

The chain couples TRBV3-1 (or the pseudogene TRBV3-2) to TRBJ2-5, with a possible D match to TRBD1 (5 bases). This CDR3 region has 18 residues. Germline values: CDR1 LGHDT, CDR2 YNNKEL (reference sequence). V was pared by 5 bases and J by 4 bases, with 26 bases between. DNA for the CDR3: TGTGCCAGCAGCACCTCACAAGCAGGGCCCATGTCCCTAGAGACCCAGTACTTC. Protein product: CASSTSQAGPMSLETQYF.

V and J are TRBV6-5 and TRBJ2-1; 7 bases map to TRBD2. The CDR3 is made up of 13 amino acids. Per the germline V gene, CDR1 is MNHEY and CDR2 is SVGAGI. V lost 8 bases and J lost 7; bases outside the gene matches: 8. The CDR3, as DNA: TGTGCCAGCTTCACTAGCGCCTCAAATGAGCAGTTCTTC. This translates into CASFTSASNEQFF.

CDR3 protein: CASSERDSYSNQPQHF. CDR3 DNA sequence: TGTGCCAGCAGTGAACGGGATTCCTATAGCAATCAGCCCCAGCATTTT. The gene calls are TRBV6-1 and TRBJ1-5, with D unclear. Germline values: CDR1 MNHNS, CDR2 SASEGT. Trimming shortened V by 2 bases and J by 0 bases, and 11 bases separated the two germline ends. CDR3 length: 16 residues.

This sequence joins TRBV18 and TRBJ2-1, with 11 bases matching TRBD1. The CDR3 is 20 amino acids. Germline-derived CDR1 and CDR2 are KGHSH and LQKENI. Germline trimming cut 3 bases from V and 4 bases from J; bases unmatched to any gene: 17. Written as DNA, the CDR3 is TGTGCCAGCTCACCGTTTCCGGGACAGGGGGGAAAAAACGTTTACAATGAGCAGTTCTTC. It translates to CASSPFPGQGGKNVYNEQFF.

The V call is TRBV28, the J call TRBJ1-6; D uncertain. Germline V CDR1 and CDR2: MDHEN, SYDVKM. The CDR3 length is 14 residues. The V gene lost 2 bases and the J gene lost 3 bases, with 5 bases spanning the gap. The CDR3, as DNA: TGTGCCAGCAGTTTAACGGGCTATAATTCACCCCTCCACTTT. Residues: CASSLTGYNSPLHF.

V and J are TRBV10-3 and TRBJ1-2; no firm D call. The CDR3 loop spans 13 amino acids. Germline CDR1 is ENHRY and CDR2 is SYGVKD. V lost 8 bases to trimming and J lost 0 bases, with 10 bases between them. The CDR3 here is CAIRAGPNYGYTF. The CDR3 DNA follows: TGTGCCATCCGCGCTGGTCCTAACTATGGCTACACCTTC.

This clone was recorded once. CDR3 protein: CASKNRETRVEQYF. In nucleotides, the CDR3 is TGTGCCAGCAAGAATCGGGAGACCCGGGTCGAGCAGTACTTC. V is TRBV5-6 and J is TRBJ2-7, with a tentative D call TRBD2 (6 bases). Trimming pared 6 bases from V and 6 bases from J, leaving 19 bases between. The CDR3 extends over 14 amino acids. Per the germline V gene, CDR1 is SGHDT and CDR2 is YYEEEE. Full variable domain (outside the CDR3, taken from reference TRBV5-6 and TRBJ2-7): DAGVTQSPTHLIKTRGQQVTLRCSPKSGHDTVSWYQQALGQGPQFIFQYYEEEERQRGNFPDRFSGHQFPNYSSELNVNALLLGDSALYLCASKNRETRVEQYFGPGTRLTVT.

This chain uses TRBV5-4 with TRBJ2-5; 7 nucleotides match TRBD2. The CDR3 totals 15 residues. V lost 1 base, J lost 5 bases, and 8 bases stayed unmatched. CDR1 and CDR2 (germline): SGHNT, YYREEE (reference sequence). CDR3 in amino acids: CASSLSKRDRETQYF. CDR3 sequence (DNA): TGTGCCAGCAGCTTGAGCAAGCGGGACCGTGAGACCCAGTACTTC.

This clone has only a few counts. The chain has TRBV12-5 and TRBJ1-5, with D hard to call. Trimming removed 4 bases at V and 0 bases at J, with 19 bases between. Germline V lookup: CDR1 LGHNT, CDR2 FRNRAP. This CDR3 is 18 amino acids long. In nucleotides, the CDR3 is TGTGCTAGTGGTTCCCCCCTCTGTATTAGAAATAGCAATCAGCCCCAGCATTTT. As protein: CASGSPLCIRNSNQPQHF. Together with reference TRBV12-5 and TRBJ1-5, the CDR3 gives the full variable domain: DARVTQTPRHKVTEMGQEVTMRCQPILGHNTVFWYRQTMMQGLELLAYFRNRAPLDDSGMPKDRFSAEMPDATLATLKIQPSEPRDSAVYFCASGSPLCIRNSNQPQHFGDGTRLSIL.

The chain links TRBV7-9 to TRBJ2-1; 8 bases match TRBD2. From germline, CDR1 is SEHNR and CDR2 FQNEAQ (reference sequence). This CDR3 is 15 amino acids long. V lost 5 bases and J lost 1; bases outside the gene matches: 4. CDR3 protein: CASSRGGNSYNEQFF. DNA of the CDR3: TGTGCCAGCAGCCGCGGGGGGAATTCCTACAATGAGCAGTTCTTC.

J is TRBJ1-4 and V is TRBV7-8, with 8 bases matching TRBD1. The CDR3 spans 15 residues. CDR1 SGHVS and CDR2 FQNEAQ come from the germline V gene. The V gene end was trimmed by 6 bases and the J gene end by 4 bases; junction bases not matched to a gene: 7. The DNA of the CDR3 is TGTGCCAGCAGTGTCGACAGGGGCCGTAATGAAAAACTGTTTTTT. Translating it yields CASSVDRGRNEKLFF.

This clone was seen a single time. The chain couples TRBV7-6 to TRBJ2-3; the D gene is possibly TRBD1 (5 bases). CDR1 is SGHVS and CDR2 is FNYEAQ in the germline V gene. Trimming shortened V by 3 bases and J by 5 bases, and 15 bases separated the two germline ends. This CDR3 region has 15 residues. The CDR3 nucleotides read TGTGCCAGCAGCTTGGCTGGGGCCGGCCGAGATACGCAGTATTTT. This sequence encodes CASSLAGAGRDTQYF.

The chain combines TRBV6-5 with TRBJ2-5; the match to TRBD2 covers 10 bases. This CDR3 has 13 amino acids. Trimming took 7 bases from V and 6 from J; bases not matched to a gene: 5. From germline, CDR1 is MNHEY and CDR2 SVGAGI. The CDR3 DNA sequence: TGTGCCAGCAACCTAGCGGGAGTACAGACCCAGTACTTC. This sequence encodes CASNLAGVQTQYF.

This chain uses TRBV6-5 with TRBJ2-7, with TRBD1 as a possible D gene (6 bases). CDR1 and CDR2 from the germline V gene are MNHEY and SVGAGI. V gave up 4 bases and J gave up 7 bases, with 23 bases separating them. This CDR3 has 16 amino acids. In DNA, the CDR3 is TGTGCCAGCAGTTTCCTTAACAGGGAATCGGCTCGGGAGCAGTACTTC. It is translated as CASSFLNRESAREQYF.

This clone was detected a few times. The chain carries TRBV5-1 and TRBJ2-5; TRBD2 aligns across 14 bases. The germline V gene has CDR1 SGHRS and CDR2 YFSETQ. Trimming cost V 4 bases and J 4 bases; bases outside gene matches: 6. This CDR3 is 16 amino acids long. The CDR3 DNA reads as TGCGCCAGCAGCCTGGGACTAGCGGGAGCTGGAGAGACCCAGTACTTC. It translates to CASSLGLAGAGETQYF.

The J gene is TRBJ2-3, the V gene TRBV5-6; 7 bases align to TRBD2. V lost 4 bases and J lost 1; bases outside the gene matches: 9. The germline V gene encodes CDR1 SGHDT and CDR2 YYEEEE. CDR3 size: 16 residues. The CDR3 DNA follows: TGTGCCAGCAGCCACTTAGCGGGTGGAGGCACAGATACGCAGTATTTT. Protein sequence: CASSHLAGGGTDTQYF. Full variable domain (outside the CDR3, taken from reference TRBV5-6 and TRBJ2-3): DAGVTQSPTHLIKTRGQQVTLRCSPKSGHDTVSWYQQALGQGPQFIFQYYEEEERQRGNFPDRFSGHQFPNYSSELNVNALLLGDSALYLCASSHLAGGGTDTQYFGPGTRLTVL.

This clone was counted between two and nine times. This chain links TRBV5-6 with TRBJ2-1; D ambiguous. Per the germline V gene, CDR1 is SGHDT and CDR2 is YYEEEE. Trimming pared 0 bases from V and 0 bases from J, leaving 13 bases between. The CDR3 length is 17 residues. The chain's CDR3 is CASSLGTHGSSYNEQFF. DNA for the CDR3: TGTGCCAGCAGCTTGGGAACCCATGGTAGCTCCTACAATGAGCAGTTCTTC.